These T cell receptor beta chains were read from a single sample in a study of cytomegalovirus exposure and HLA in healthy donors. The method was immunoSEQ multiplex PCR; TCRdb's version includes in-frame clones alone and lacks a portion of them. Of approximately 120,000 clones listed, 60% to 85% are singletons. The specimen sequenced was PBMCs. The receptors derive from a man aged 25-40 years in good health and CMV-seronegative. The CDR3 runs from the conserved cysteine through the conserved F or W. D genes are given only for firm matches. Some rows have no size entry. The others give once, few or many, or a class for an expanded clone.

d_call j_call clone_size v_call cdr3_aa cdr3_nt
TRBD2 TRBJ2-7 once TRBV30 CAWSVGLANSYEQYF TGTGCCTGGAGTGTAGGACTAGCGAACTCCTACGAGCAGTACTTC
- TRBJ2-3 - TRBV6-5 CASSYTGSDTQYF TGTGCCAGCAGTTACACGGGTTCAGATACGCAGTATTTT
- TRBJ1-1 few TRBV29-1 CSTTVNTEAFF TGCAGTACCACGGTGAACACTGAAGCTTTCTTT
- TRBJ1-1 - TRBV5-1 CASSLEGASRNEAFF TGCGCCAGCAGCTTGGAGGGAGCCAGTCGTAATGAAGCTTTCTTT
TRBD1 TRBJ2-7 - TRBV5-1 CASTVGQGSEQYF TGCGCCAGCACGGTCGGACAGGGAAGCGAGCAGTACTTC
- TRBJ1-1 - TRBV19 CASSIGTRLNLGF TGTGCCAGTAGTATCGGGACACGACTAAATCTTGGTTTT
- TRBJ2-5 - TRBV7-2 CASSLIMETQYF TGTGCCAGCAGCTTAATTATGGAGACCCAGTACTTC
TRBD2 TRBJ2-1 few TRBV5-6 CASSPGTSAHNEQFF TGTGCCAGCAGCCCCGGGACTAGTGCCCACAATGAGCAGTTCTTC
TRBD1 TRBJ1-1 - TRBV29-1 CSPPRGLATEAFF TGCAGCCCTCCCAGGGGGCTGGCCACTGAAGCTTTCTTT
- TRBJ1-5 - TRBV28 CASSWGGRSDSNQPQHF TGTGCCAGCAGCTGGGGAGGACGGTCCGATAGCAATCAGCCCCAGCATTTT
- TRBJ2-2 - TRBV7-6 CASSLGYTTGELFF TGTGCCAGCAGCTTAGGTTACACCACCGGGGAGCTGTTTTTT
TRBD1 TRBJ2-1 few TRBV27 CASSPFTGGEQFF TGTGCCAGCAGTCCGTTTACAGGGGGGGAGCAGTTCTTC
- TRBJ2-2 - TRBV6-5 CASSYLRGTGELFF TGTGCCAGCAGTTACCTCCGGGGCACCGGGGAGCTGTTTTTT
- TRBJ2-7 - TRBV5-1 CASSFGLGSSYEQYF TGCGCCAGCAGCTTCGGGCTAGGGAGCTCCTACGAGCAGTACTTC
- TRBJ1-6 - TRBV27 CASRGTYNSPLHF TGTGCCAGCAGGGGCACCTATAATTCACCCCTCCACTTT
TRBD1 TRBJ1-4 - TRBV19 CASSNMGQEKLFF TGTGCCAGTAGTAACATGGGACAGGAAAAACTGTTTTTT
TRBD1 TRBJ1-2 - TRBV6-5 CASSGGTANGYTF TGTGCCAGCAGTGGCGGGACAGCTAATGGCTACACCTTC
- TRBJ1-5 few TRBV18 CASSPTGGGQPQHF TGTGCCAGCTCACCTACGGGGGGCGGTCAGCCCCAGCATTTT
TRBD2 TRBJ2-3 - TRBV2 CASSDGAGGTDTQYF TGTGCCAGCAGTGATGGAGCGGGGGGCACAGATACGCAGTATTTT
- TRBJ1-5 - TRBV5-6 CASSLWYREYYQPQHF TGTGCCAGCAGCTTATGGTACAGGGAATATTATCAGCCCCAGCATTTT
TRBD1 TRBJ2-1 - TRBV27 CASSSKDRVKQFF TGTGCCAGCAGTTCCAAGGACAGGGTGAAGCAGTTCTTC
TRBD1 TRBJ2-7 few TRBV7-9 CASSPGGTGSYEQYF TGTGCCAGCAGCCCAGGCGGGACAGGCTCCTACGAGCAGTACTTC
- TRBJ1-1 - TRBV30 CAWSSGDTEAFF TGTGCCTGGAGTTCGGGTGACACTGAAGCTTTCTTT
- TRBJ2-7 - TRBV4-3 CASSQDDRDLMYEQYF TGCGCCAGCAGCCAGGATGACAGGGACTTGATGTACGAGCAGTACTTC
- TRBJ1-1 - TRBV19 CASRWGGVNTEAFF TGTGCCAGTAGGTGGGGAGGGGTGAACACTGAAGCTTTCTTT
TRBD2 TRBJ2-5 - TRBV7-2 CASKLAGGPEETQYF TGTGCCAGCAAACTAGCGGGGGGGCCCGAAGAGACCCAGTACTTC
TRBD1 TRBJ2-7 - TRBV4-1 CASSRDRGHEQYF TGCGCCAGCAGCCGCGACAGGGGCCACGAGCAGTACTTC
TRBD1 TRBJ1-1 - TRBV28 CASGTATMNTEAFF TGTGCCAGTGGGACAGCTACCATGAACACTGAAGCTTTCTTT
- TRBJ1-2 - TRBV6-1 CATSTGFGYGYTF TGTGCCACCTCCACAGGGTTTGGCTATGGCTACACCTTC
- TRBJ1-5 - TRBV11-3 CASSNFSRKSNQPQHF TGTGCCAGCAGCAATTTTTCCAGGAAAAGCAATCAGCCCCAGCATTTT
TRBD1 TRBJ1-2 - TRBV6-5 CASRQTGTYGYTF TGTGCCAGCAGACAGACAGGGACCTATGGCTACACCTTC
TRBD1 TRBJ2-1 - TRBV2 CASSVQGASYNEQFF TGTGCCAGCAGCGTACAGGGGGCGAGCTACAATGAGCAGTTCTTC
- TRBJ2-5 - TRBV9 CASSVDSSLETQYF TGTGCCAGCAGCGTAGATTCTAGCTTAGAGACCCAGTACTTC
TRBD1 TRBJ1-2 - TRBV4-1 CASSHLGTGTYGYTF TGCGCCAGCAGCCATCTCGGGACAGGGACCTATGGCTACACCTTC
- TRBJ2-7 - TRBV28 CASSLCLRDCEQYF TGTGCCAGCAGTTTATGTCTTCGGGACTGCGAGCAGTACTTC
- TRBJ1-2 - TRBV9 CASSVDRGVNYGYTF TGTGCCAGCAGCGTAGACCGTGGAGTTAACTATGGCTACACCTTC
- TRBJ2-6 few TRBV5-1 CASSPGTSGANVLTF TGCGCCAGCAGCCCCGGGACATCTGGGGCCAACGTCCTGACTTTC
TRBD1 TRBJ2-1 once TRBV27 CASSWDRVNEQFF TGTGCCAGCAGCTGGGACAGGGTGAATGAGCAGTTCTTC
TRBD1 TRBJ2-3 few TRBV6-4 CASCDGTGSTDKQYF TGTGCCAGCTGTGACGGGACAGGGAGCACAGATAAGCAGTATTTT
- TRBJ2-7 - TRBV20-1 CSVHKPYEQYF TGCAGTGTCCACAAACCATACGAGCAGTACTTC
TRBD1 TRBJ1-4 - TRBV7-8 CASSLGTTGQLFF TGTGCCAGCAGCTTAGGTACGACAGGGCAACTGTTTTTT
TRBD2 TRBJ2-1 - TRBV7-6 CASSYGEGLNEQFF TGTGCCAGCAGCTATGGGGAGGGCCTCAATGAGCAGTTCTTC
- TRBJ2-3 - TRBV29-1 CSVGRVVTDTQYF TGCAGCGTTGGACGGGTAGTCACAGATACGCAGTATTTT
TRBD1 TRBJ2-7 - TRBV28 CASSSTGDEQYF TGTGCCAGCAGTTCAACAGGGGACGAGCAGTACTTC
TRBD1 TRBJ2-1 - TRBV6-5 CASSLDRGRLDEQFF TGTGCCAGCAGTCTTGACAGGGGGCGCTTGGATGAGCAGTTCTTC
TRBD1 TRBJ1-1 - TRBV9 CASSAGPGQTKMNTEAFF TGTGCCAGCAGCGCCGGGCCGGGACAGACTAAAATGAACACTGAAGCTTTCTTT
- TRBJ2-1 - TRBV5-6 CASRIQGNYNEQFF TGTGCCAGCAGGATACAGGGTAACTACAATGAGCAGTTCTTC